This TCR beta chain appears in the sequencing data of a study of response to subunit inactivated influenza vaccine. Study-level findings and limits: Authors proposed each seasonal influenza vaccination draws in few new T cells.

V lost 3 bases and J 10 bases, leaving 12 bases between the germline ends. Germline-derived CDR1 and CDR2 are SGHRS and YFSETQ. The CDR3 extends over 12 amino acids. TCRdb called the RT-PCR reads again in MiXCR, with one record for every CDR3 protein. The repertoire includes 300,000 to 350,000 distinct CDR3 sequences, roughly 22% of them detected once, and 10% sits in the top ten. Notes on this clonotype: The antigen remains unidentified.

The material sequenced was PBMCs from blood, taken less than 22 months after vaccination. The chain is built from TRBV5-1 and TRBJ2-3, with D hard to call. The source of this sequence is a man aged 50-75 years who received an inactivated influenza vaccine. The CDR3 DNA is TGCGCCAGCAGCTCGAACAGTCAGGCGCAGTATTTT. Encoded protein: CASSSNSQAQYF.